This passage covers 20 T cell receptor beta chains from one sample sequenced in a study of vaccination and CD4 T cells after COVID-19. The Oncomine TCR Beta short-read assay sequenced DNA from cultured CD4+ T cells. MiXCR was run by TCRdb on the PCR reads, yielding one entry per CDR3 protein. This sample carries approximately 9,700 distinct CDR3 sequences, about 27% of them seen once, and the ten largest clones take 46%. Treatment: roughly 11-day PBMC culture with coronavirus spike peptide pools or control peptides (ViraFEST assay). These TCRs are of unknown antigen specificity. The sample was CD4+ T cells from blood, cultured in vitro, taken before SARS-CoV-2 vaccination. The receptors stem from a human donor who received a COVID-19 vaccine.

This clonotype showed up just a few times. The V call is TRBV29-1, the J call TRBJ1-1, with 8 bases fitting TRBD1. This CDR3 spans 13 amino acids. Germline-derived CDR1 and CDR2 are SQVTM and ANQGSEA. The junction had 1 base not matched to a gene; V was cut back by 4 bases and J by 0 bases. The chain's CDR3 is CSVVTGVNTEAFF. The CDR3 nucleotides read TGCAGCGTTGTGACAGGGGTGAACACTGAAGCTTTCTTT.

This clonotype was counted only a few times. The chain joins TRBV30 to TRBJ1-1; D remains unclear. This CDR3 region has 17 residues. Trimming removed 2 bases at V and 1 base at J, with 20 bases between. Looked up from germline, CDR1 is GTSNPN and CDR2 is SVGIG (reference sequence). Here the CDR3 DNA reads TGTGCCTGGAGTCGGGGATTTTCGGGCAGGACGAACACTGAAGCTTTCTTT. This sequence encodes CAWSRGFSGRTNTEAFF.

This clonotype was recorded a few times. The V call is TRBV2, the J call TRBJ1-2; D call uncertain. Per germline, CDR1 SNHLY and CDR2 FYNNEI. The CDR3 runs 12 residues. V was cut by 4 bases and J by 3 bases, with 6 bases left in between. The CDR3 loop is CASSGDYYGYTF. DNA for the CDR3: TGTGCCAGCAGTGGGGATTACTATGGCTACACCTTC.

In its sample, this clonotype was seen once. The chain recombines TRBV18 with TRBJ1-2; the D is unclear. Germline V gene sequence: CDR1 KGHSH, CDR2 LQKENI. The CDR3 totals 13 residues. The V end lost 3 bases, the J end lost 6 bases, and 11 bases lay between the germline ends. CDR3: CASSPRREDGYTF. DNA for the CDR3: TGTGCCAGCTCACCGAGGCGGGAGGATGGCTACACCTTC.

The chain has TRBV12-3 or TRBV12-4 and TRBJ1-6; maybe TRBD1 (6 bases). Trimming pared 2 bases from V and 1 base from J, leaving 12 bases between. The CDR3 sequence is 17 residues long. CDR3 bases: TGTGCCAGCAGTTTAAGGGGGGGGGCTTCCTATAATTCACCCCTCCACTTT. It translates to CASSLRGGASYNSPLHF.

This rearrangement joins TRBV20-1 to TRBJ2-3, with no clear D. The CDR3 is 15 residues long. CDR1 and CDR2 (germline): DFQATT, SNEGSKA (reference sequence). Deletions cut 1 base from V and 0 bases from J, with 11 bases between. CDR3 sequence (DNA): TGCAGTGCTAGAGGGGCCACTTTCAGCACAGATACGCAGTATTTT. It specifies CSARGATFSTDTQYF.

V usage is TRBV18 and J usage is TRBJ1-6, with 8 bases lining up with TRBD1. The germline V gene encodes CDR1 KGHSH and CDR2 LQKENI. The CDR3 covers 14 residues. The trim removed 3 bases at V and 6 bases at J, leaving 1 base unmatched. CDR3: CASSPDRVNSPLHF. CDR3 nucleotides: TGTGCCAGCTCACCGGACAGGGTTAATTCACCCCTCCACTTT.

The chain employs TRBV5-1 and TRBJ1-2; 12 bases are a match to TRBD1. V shed 4 bases, J shed 2 bases, and the junction held 6 bases outside the gene matches. Germline CDR1 is SGHRS and CDR2 is YFSETQ. The CDR3 runs to 16 residues. The CDR3 loop reads CASSVGQGAMNYGYTF. In nucleotides, the CDR3 is TGCGCCAGCAGCGTGGGACAGGGGGCGATGAACTATGGCTACACCTTC.

This sequence joins TRBV4-1 and TRBJ1-1, with 9 bases that match TRBD1. The CDR3 length is 15 residues. Germline CDR1 and CDR2: MGHRA and YSYEKL. Trimming at V came to 0 bases and at J to 5 bases, leaving 4 bases not matched to a gene. Here the CDR3 reads CASSQDYRGRTEAFF. For the CDR3, the DNA is TGCGCCAGCAGCCAAGATTACAGGGGGCGGACTGAAGCTTTCTTT.

The chain uses TRBV30 and TRBJ1-6, with 9 bases matching TRBD1. Trimming at V came to 3 bases and at J to 0 bases, leaving 12 bases not matched to a gene. The CDR3 sequence is 19 residues long. The germline V gene has CDR1 GTSNPN and CDR2 SVGIG (reference sequence). CDR3 protein: CAWSARDRELSSYNSPLHF. CDR3 in DNA: TGTGCCTGGAGCGCCAGGGACAGGGAGCTTAGCTCCTATAATTCACCCCTCCACTTT.

In its sample, this clonotype was seen a few times. The genes are TRBV30 and TRBJ1-6; D is possibly TRBD1 (5 bases). Trimming stripped 5 bases from V and 2 bases from J, with 10 bases between. Per germline, CDR1 GTSNPN and CDR2 SVGIG (reference sequence). The CDR3 has 14 residues. CDR3 sequence reads: CAWGMDTYNSPLHF. DNA of the CDR3: TGTGCCTGGGGAATGGACACCTATAATTCACCCCTCCACTTT.

In this sample, this clonotype turned up a few times. The chain uses TRBV12-3 or TRBV12-4 and TRBJ1-1, with TRBD1 as a possible D gene (6 bases). This CDR3 has 15 residues. V shed 7 bases and J shed 1 base, with 16 bases lying between them. The CDR3 protein is CASKTQGFANTEAFF. The CDR3 bases are TGTGCCAGCAAGACCCAGGGGTTCGCGAACACTGAAGCTTTCTTT.

V gene TRBV20-1 combines with J gene TRBJ2-3; TRBD2 agrees at 13 bases. CDR3 length: 16 amino acids. Per the germline V gene, CDR1 is DFQATT and CDR2 is SNEGSKA (reference sequence). The V segment lost 0 bases and the J segment 5 bases; nucleotides outside the gene matches: 5. In DNA form, the CDR3 reads TGCAGTGCTAGAGACACTAGCGGGGGGGCCGGAGATACGCAGTATTTT. It encodes CSARDTSGGAGDTQYF.

By sample fraction, this clonotype is medium-sized (0.01 to 0.1%). This chain connects TRBV27 to TRBJ2-5; 8 positions agree with TRBD2. V lost 4 bases to trimming and J lost 5 bases; unmatched junction nucleotides: 3. The CDR3 extends over 13 amino acids. CDR1 and CDR2 from the germline V gene are MNHEY and SMNVEV (reference sequence). For the CDR3, the DNA is TGTGCCAGCAGTTCGGGGGGGTGGGAGACCCAGTACTTC. It is translated as CASSSGGWETQYF.

The genes are TRBV12-3 or TRBV12-4 and TRBJ1-2, with 8 bases matching TRBD1. The CDR3 runs 14 residues. The trim removed 5 bases at V and 3 bases at J, leaving 5 bases unmatched. Here the CDR3 DNA reads TGTGCCAGCAGTCTCCAGGGGGCCTACTATGGCTACACCTTC. Its translation is CASSLQGAYYGYTF.

This rearrangement joins TRBV6-4 to TRBJ2-1, with D uncertain. CDR3 size: 14 residues. Per the germline V gene, CDR1 is MRHNA and CDR2 is SNTAGT. V lost 0 bases, J lost 4 bases, and 7 bases lay in between. DNA of the CDR3: TGTGCCAGCAGTGACTCCGGCTTATACAATGAGCAGTTCTTC. Translation: CASSDSGLYNEQFF.

The gene calls are TRBV6-1 and TRBJ1-5, with D perhaps TRBD1 (5 bases). The CDR3 runs 15 residues. Germline assignment: CDR1 MNHNS and CDR2 SASEGT. V shed 8 bases and J shed 0 bases, with 14 bases lying between them. This CDR3 reads CASGSGGLSNQPQHF. CDR3 DNA: TGTGCCAGCGGGTCGGGGGGACTTAGCAATCAGCCCCAGCATTTT.

This sequence joins TRBV24-1 and TRBJ2-1; D possibly uses TRBD1 or TRBD2 (7 bases each). V was cut by 4 bases and J by 7 bases, with 22 bases left in between. CDR3 length: 17 amino acids. The germline V gene has CDR1 KGHDR and CDR2 SFDVKD. The CDR3 reads CATSDHTPQGGRNEQFF. CDR3 nucleotides: TGTGCCACCAGTGACCATACCCCTCAGGGGGGGAGAAATGAGCAGTTCTTC.

The rearrangement links TRBV7-8 to TRBJ2-4, with TRBD1 matching over 7 bases. Germline V lookup: CDR1 SGHVS, CDR2 FQNEAQ. V lost 6 bases to trimming and J lost 0 bases; unmatched junction nucleotides: 5. The CDR3 length is 15 residues. CDR3 region: CASSLNRGAKNIQYF. Here the CDR3 DNA reads TGTGCCAGCAGTCTAAACAGGGGAGCCAAAAACATTCAGTACTTC. The whole variable domain, filled in from reference TRBV7-8 and TRBJ2-4, reads GAGVSQSPRYKVAKRGQDVALRCDPISGHVSLFWYQQALGQGPEFLTYFQNEAQLDKSGLPSDRFFAERPEGSVSTLKIQRTQQEDSAVYLCASSLNRGAKNIQYFGAGTRLSVL.

This clonotype was seen more than once but under ten times. V gene TRBV28 combines with J gene TRBJ1-2; D is ambiguous. Germline CDR1 is MDHEN and CDR2 is SYDVKM. V was cut by 3 bases and J by 4 bases, with 12 bases left in between. This CDR3 is 14 amino acids long. This CDR3 reads CASSLERTFYGYTF. The CDR3 nucleotides are TGTGCCAGCAGTTTGGAGAGGACGTTCTATGGCTACACCTTC.